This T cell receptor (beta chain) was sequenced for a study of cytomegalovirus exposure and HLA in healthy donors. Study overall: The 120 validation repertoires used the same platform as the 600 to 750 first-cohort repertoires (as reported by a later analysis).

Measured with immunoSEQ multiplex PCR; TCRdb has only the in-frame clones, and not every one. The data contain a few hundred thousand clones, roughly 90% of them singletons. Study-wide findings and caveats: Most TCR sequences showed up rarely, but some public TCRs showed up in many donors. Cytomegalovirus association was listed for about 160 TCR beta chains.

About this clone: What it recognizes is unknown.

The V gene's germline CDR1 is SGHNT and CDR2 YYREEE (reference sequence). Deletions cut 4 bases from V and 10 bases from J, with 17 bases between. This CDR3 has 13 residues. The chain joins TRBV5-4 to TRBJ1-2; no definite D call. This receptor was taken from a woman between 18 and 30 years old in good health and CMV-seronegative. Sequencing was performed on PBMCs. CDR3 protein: CASSTSDQVSYTF. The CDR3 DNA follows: TGTGCCAGCAGCACCAGTGACCAGGTCTCCTACACCTTC.